These 15 T cell receptor beta chains originate from one sample sequenced in a study of T cells after yellow fever vaccination. TCRdb processed the 5' RACE reads anew with MiXCR; each CDR3 protein has one entry. The table includes 450,000 to 650,000 distinct CDR3 sequences, roughly 14% detected once. The sample was PBMCs, taken on the day of the yellow fever booster vaccination. These receptors were taken from a man aged 30 to 45 who received the YFV17D yellow fever vaccine.

The CDR3 DNA follows: TGTGCCAGCAGTCCGCTTTGGGGAGCGGGGGGAGGAAATGAGCAGTTCTTC. Amino acid sequence: CASSPLWGAGGGNEQFF. V is TRBV27 and J is TRBJ2-1; 9 bases are a match to TRBD2. CDR3 length: 17 amino acids. Germline V lookup: CDR1 MNHEY, CDR2 SMNVEV (reference sequence). V shed 5 bases and J 7 bases; nucleotides not matched to a gene: 15.

This clonotype was seen more than once but under ten times. The CDR3 sequence is CAIPGHYGYTF. In nucleotides, the CDR3 is TGTGCCATCCCAGGACACTATGGCTACACCTTC. The chain has TRBV10-3 and TRBJ1-2; no clear D gene. This CDR3 spans 11 amino acids. CDR1 is ENHRY, CDR2 SYGVKD, per germline. Deletions cut 8 bases from V and 3 bases from J, with 7 bases between.

This chain connects TRBV24-1 to TRBJ2-2; D uncertain. The CDR3 is made up of 15 amino acids. V lost 3 bases to trimming and J lost 6 bases, with 13 bases between them. CDR1 KGHDR and CDR2 SFDVKD come from the germline V gene. CDR3 residues: CATSDSWAAAGELFF. CDR3 coding DNA: TGTGCCACCAGTGATAGCTGGGCCGCAGCCGGGGAGCTGTTTTTT.

A few counts support this clonotype. The rearrangement links TRBV20-1 to TRBJ1-6, with 10 positions matching TRBD1. Germline V gene data show CDR1 as DFQATT and CDR2 as SNEGSKA (reference sequence). The V segment lost 0 bases and the J segment 4 bases; nucleotides outside the gene matches: 12. CDR3 length: 19 residues. The CDR3 protein is CSARDPIQGQGRYNSPLHF. CDR3 DNA sequence: TGCAGTGCTAGAGATCCCATCCAGGGACAGGGGAGGTATAATTCACCCCTCCACTTT.

The V and J genes are TRBV10-3 and TRBJ2-2; 10 bases are a match to TRBD1. The germline V gene has CDR1 ENHRY and CDR2 SYGVKD. CDR3 length: 15 residues. Trimming removed 3 bases from V and 4 bases from J; junction bases left unmatched: 2. The chain's CDR3 is CAISDRDRGTGELFF. Written as DNA, the CDR3 is TGTGCCATCAGTGACCGGGACAGGGGCACCGGGGAGCTGTTTTTT.

In its sample, this clonotype was seen a few times. The genes are TRBV5-1 and TRBJ2-7, with TRBD2 identical over 11 bases. Germline V gives CDR1 SGHRS, CDR2 YFSETQ. This CDR3 comprises 16 residues. V trimming: 0 bases; J trimming: 6 bases; junction bases outside the gene matches: 8. The CDR3 spells CASSLELAGVYGEQYF. DNA of the CDR3: TGCGCCAGCAGCTTGGAACTAGCGGGAGTTTATGGCGAGCAGTACTTC. The variable domain in full, with the rest retrieved from reference TRBV5-1 and TRBJ2-7, is KAGVTQTPRYLIKTRGQQVTLSCSPISGHRSVSWYQQTPGQGLQFLFEYFSETQRNKGNFPGRFSGRQFSNSRSEMNVSTLELGDSALYLCASSLELAGVYGEQYFGPGTRLTVT.

V and J are TRBV5-4 and TRBJ2-1; the match to TRBD1 covers 8 bases. Looked up from germline, CDR1 is SGHNT and CDR2 is YYREEE (reference sequence). The CDR3 totals 17 residues. J was trimmed by 7 bases and V by 4 bases; bases with no gene match: 16. Here the CDR3 reads CASSADRGSRTGNEQFF. CDR3 sequence (DNA): TGTGCCAGCAGCGCCGACAGGGGAAGCCGAACCGGGAATGAGCAGTTCTTC.

This chain uses TRBV9 with TRBJ2-1; D may correspond to TRBD1 or TRBD2 (6 bases each). With 4 bases removed from V and 4 bases from J, the gap between germline ends came to 18 bases. Germline V gene lookup returns CDR1 SGDLS and CDR2 YYNGEE. The CDR3 contains 16 residues. The CDR3 loop reads CASSPLTGGEYNEQFF. CDR3 nucleotides: TGTGCCAGCAGCCCTCTAACCGGGGGCGAGTACAATGAGCAGTTCTTC.

The CDR3 coding sequence is TGTGCCAGCTCACCGCAGTCGGGTTTGGCCAAAAACATTCAGTACTTC. It is translated as CASSPQSGLAKNIQYF. This sequence joins TRBV18 and TRBJ2-4; D is unclear. Germline V lookup: CDR1 KGHSH, CDR2 LQKENI. The CDR3 has 16 amino acids. V dropped 3 bases and J dropped 1 base, with 13 bases sitting between them.

This chain joins TRBV10-2 and TRBJ1-2, with 11 bases fitting TRBD1. V lost 2 bases to trimming and J lost 8 bases; unmatched junction nucleotides: 7. The germline V gene encodes CDR1 WSHSY and CDR2 SAAADI. The CDR3 length is 15 residues. The CDR3 reads CASSEPPGTGGGYTF. CDR3 sequence (DNA): TGCGCCAGCAGTGAGCCGCCTGGGACAGGGGGAGGCTACACCTTC.

In this sample, this clonotype turned up a few times. The rearrangement uses TRBV29-1 and TRBJ1-2; weak D call: TRBD1 (6 bases). The germline V gene encodes CDR1 SQVTM and CDR2 ANQGSEA. Trimming took off 5 bases at V and 3 bases at J, with 10 bases between the two ends. This CDR3 region has 12 residues. CDR3 sequence reads: CSVWGAYYGYTF. The CDR3 DNA sequence: TGCAGCGTTTGGGGGGCTTACTATGGCTACACCTTC.

The chain employs TRBV28 and TRBJ2-3; 9 nucleotides align to TRBD2. After removal of 5 bases from V and 0 bases from J, the junction contained 9 bases not matched to a gene. Germline V gene lookup returns CDR1 MDHEN and CDR2 SYDVKM. The CDR3 runs 17 residues. The CDR3 region is CASSPRTSVASTDTQYF. CDR3 nucleotides: TGTGCCAGCAGTCCCCGGACTAGCGTTGCTAGCACAGATACGCAGTATTTT.

Here the CDR3 reads CASSSGVVVSPLHF. The CDR3 coding sequence is TGTGCCAGCAGCTCCGGAGTCGTCGTATCACCCCTCCACTTT. This chain links TRBV7-9 with TRBJ1-6, with D uncertain. Germline V CDR1 and CDR2: SEHNR, FQNEAQ (reference sequence). The CDR3 extends over 14 amino acids. V lost 4 bases and J 10 bases, leaving 14 bases between the germline ends.

To note about this clonotype: A much more abundant neighbour one base away suggests this may be a read error. The chain recombines TRBV5-1 with TRBJ2-1, with no clear D. The CDR3 runs to 15 residues. Germline V gene data show CDR1 as SGHRS and CDR2 as YFSETQ. Trimming took off 0 bases at V and 0 bases at J, with 7 bases between the two ends. The CDR3 region is CASSLAANSYNEQFF. The CDR3 DNA reads TGCGCCAGCAGCTTGGCTGCTAACTCCTACAATGAGCAGTTCTTC.

This clonotype was seen more than once but under ten times. The chain has TRBV20-1 and TRBJ2-1, with 7 bases lining up with TRBD1. The CDR3 runs 16 residues. Germline assignment: CDR1 DFQATT and CDR2 SNEGSKA (reference sequence). V gave up 5 bases and J gave up 2 bases; unmatched junction bases: 12. CDR3 nucleotide sequence: TGCAGTGCTTCAACGACAGGGCTTTTCCCCTACAATGAGCAGTTCTTC. Its protein product is CSASTTGLFPYNEQFF.